These 30 T cell receptor beta chains were all obtained from the same sample, sequenced in a study of T-cell memory formation after mild COVID-19. From the 5' RACE reads, TCRdb called clonotypes with MiXCR, one entry per CDR3 protein. The sample carries approximately 250,000 distinct CDR3 sequences, over 15% recorded once. The specimen sequenced was PBMCs or a T cell subset sorted from them (not recorded which). Receptors were obtained from a man aged 18 to 29 who had mild COVID-19 (a few samples of this study predate the infection). Cell type and time point are not known.

This clonotype came up a few times. V usage is TRBV5-1 and J usage is TRBJ1-1, with D perhaps TRBD1 (6 bases). Looked up from germline, CDR1 is SGHRS and CDR2 is YFSETQ. V gave up 0 bases and J gave up 0 bases, with 15 bases separating them. The CDR3 has 17 residues. The CDR3 reads CASSLGNRERMNTEAFF. CDR3 sequence (DNA): TGCGCCAGCAGCTTGGGGAACAGGGAGCGCATGAACACTGAAGCTTTCTTT.

Written as DNA, the CDR3 is TGCAGCTCGGGCCGCACAGATACGCAGTATTTT. Translating gives CSSGRTDTQYF. The gene calls are TRBV29-1 and TRBJ2-3; D gene uncertain. Trimming pared 8 bases from V and 1 base from J, leaving 7 bases between. The CDR3 length is 11 residues. Germline V gene lookup returns CDR1 SQVTM and CDR2 ANQGSEA.

The CDR3 sequence: CASSYAREPGYKAFF. The DNA of the CDR3 is TGTGCCAGCAGTTACGCCAGGGAGCCGGGTTACAAAGCTTTCTTT. This chain joins TRBV6-5 and TRBJ1-1, with a tentative D call TRBD1 (5 bases). Per germline, CDR1 MNHEY and CDR2 SVGAGI. This CDR3 contains 15 residues. Trimming pared 2 bases from V and 9 bases from J, leaving 19 bases between.

This sequence joins TRBV4-2 and TRBJ1-5, with D possibly TRBD1 on 6 matching bases. CDR1 LGHNA and CDR2 YNFKEQ come from the germline V gene. Trimming stripped 1 base from V and 2 bases from J, with 12 bases between. CDR3 size: 16 residues. The CDR3 bases are TGTGCCAGCAGCCAAGCATCGGGGGCCGGCAATCAGCCCCAGCATTTT. The encoded protein is CASSQASGAGNQPQHF.

The chain couples TRBV10-3 to TRBJ2-3; 8 nucleotides match TRBD2. The junction had 6 bases not matched to a gene; V was cut back by 3 bases and J by 4 bases. Germline CDR1 ENHRY, CDR2 SYGVKD. The CDR3 consists of 15 residues. In DNA, the CDR3 is TGTGCCATCAGTGACCCGGGGGGGCGTCCAGATACGCAGTATTTT. Protein product: CAISDPGGRPDTQYF.

The V gene is TRBV5-6, the J gene TRBJ2-7, with TRBD1 identical over 7 bases. The germline V gene has CDR1 SGHDT and CDR2 YYEEEE. This CDR3 has 15 amino acids. With V trimmed by 4 bases and J by 4 bases, 11 bases remained unmatched. This CDR3 is CASSVDRGGGYEQYV. DNA for the CDR3: TGTGCCAGCAGCGTAGACAGAGGGGGCGGATACGAGCAGTACGTC.

The rearrangement joins TRBV7-2 to TRBJ2-5; D may be TRBD1 or TRBD2 (5 bases each). The CDR3 length is 14 residues. The V and J ends lost 5 bases and 6 bases respectively, with 16 bases between them. Germline CDR1 reads SGHTA; CDR2 reads FQGNSA. The CDR3 nucleotides read TGTGCCAGCAGCCAGGCCGGGACCCCCCAGACCCAGTACTTC. This sequence encodes CASSQAGTPQTQYF.

This clonotype was seen a few times. The chain combines TRBV29-1 with TRBJ2-1, with 8 nucleotides matching TRBD1. This CDR3 is 14 amino acids long. Germline CDR1 SQVTM, CDR2 ANQGSEA. V lost 5 bases and J lost 4; bases outside the gene matches: 7. CDR3 loop: CSVHGQGAYNEQFF. In nucleotides, the CDR3 is TGCAGCGTTCATGGGCAGGGGGCGTACAATGAGCAGTTCTTC.

The V gene is TRBV23-1, the J gene TRBJ2-3; D gene unclear. TRBV23-1 is an ORF, with its function uncertain. V was cut by 0 bases and J by 2 bases, with 15 bases left in between. The CDR3 runs to 17 residues. The CDR3 DNA follows: TGCGCCAGCAGTCAATCGATGGGGTTCGGCTCCACAGATACGCAGTATTTT. Protein: CASSQSMGFGSTDTQYF.

The V call is TRBV9, the J call TRBJ1-1; 9 bases map to TRBD1. The V segment lost 0 bases and the J segment 3 bases; nucleotides outside the gene matches: 3. CDR3 length: 15 amino acids. Germline CDR1 reads SGDLS; CDR2 reads YYNGEE. CDR3 region: CASSVEGQGYTEAFF. As DNA, the CDR3 is TGTGCCAGCAGCGTAGAAGGACAGGGGTACACTGAAGCTTTCTTT.

The rearrangement joins TRBV19 to TRBJ2-1; tentatively, D is TRBD2 (6 bases). The germline gives CDR1 LNHDA, CDR2 SQIVND (reference sequence). The CDR3 consists of 14 residues. Trimming left V 3 bases short and J 7 bases short, with 13 bases between. The CDR3 region is CASSMGGLVNEQFF. The CDR3 DNA reads as TGTGCCAGTAGTATGGGGGGTTTAGTGAATGAGCAGTTCTTC.

This clonotype turned up a few times. The rearrangement joins TRBV12-3 or TRBV12-4 to TRBJ2-1, with D tentatively TRBD1 or TRBD2 (6 bases each). CDR3 length: 13 amino acids. V gave up 7 bases and J gave up 4 bases, with 11 bases separating them. The CDR3 loop reads CASTRGGYNEQFF. The CDR3 DNA sequence: TGTGCCAGCACCCGAGGGGGGTACAATGAGCAGTTCTTC.

This clonotype has ten or more counts. The rearrangement links TRBV5-1 to TRBJ2-1; 9 bases match TRBD2. Germline CDR1 SGHRS, CDR2 YFSETQ. With V trimmed by 4 bases and J by 0 bases, 5 bases remained unmatched. The CDR3 has 16 amino acids. CDR3 sequence: CASSGSSGSSYNEQFF. Written as DNA, the CDR3 is TGCGCCAGCAGCGGCAGTAGCGGGAGCTCCTACAATGAGCAGTTCTTC.

This clonotype was seen only a few times. This chain links TRBV14 with TRBJ2-3; 8 bases align to TRBD1. CDR1 and CDR2 from the germline V gene are SGHDN and FVKESK. The J segment lost 2 bases and the V segment lost 4 bases, leaving 8 bases of the junction unmatched. The CDR3 runs 16 residues. CDR3 protein: CASSLGTGFNTDTQYF. The CDR3, as DNA: TGTGCCAGCAGCCTTGGGACAGGATTCAACACAGATACGCAGTATTTT.

Regarding this clonotype: The junction departs from germline at one end; a sequencing error may be responsible. The chain uses TRBV4-2 and TRBJ1-2; TRBD1 might be the D (6 bases). The CDR3 loop spans 15 amino acids. CDR1 LGHNA and CDR2 YNFKEQ come from the germline V gene. The CDR3, as DNA: TGTGCCAGCAGCCAAGTCTCGGACAGCAACTATGTCTACACCTTC. This translates into CASSQVSDSNYVYTF.

In its sample, this clonotype was seen a few times. This chain connects TRBV12-3 or TRBV12-4 to TRBJ2-3; D is unresolved. V lost 4 bases, J lost 0 bases, and 14 bases lay in between. This CDR3 region has 16 residues. The CDR3 sequence: CASSSPTAPSTDTQYF. In DNA, the CDR3 is TGTGCCAGCAGTTCCCCTACAGCCCCTAGCACAGATACGCAGTATTTT.

This clonotype came up a few times. J is TRBJ2-3 and V is TRBV29-1; possible D gene TRBD1, 7 bases. Trimming shortened V by 6 bases and J by 5 bases, and 21 bases separated the two germline ends. The germline V gene has CDR1 SQVTM and CDR2 ANQGSEA. This CDR3 is built from 15 residues. The chain's CDR3 is CSVEEADRRGDTQYF. The DNA of the CDR3 is TGCAGCGTCGAGGAGGCGGACAGGAGGGGAGATACGCAGTATTTT.

This rearrangement joins TRBV12-5 to TRBJ2-2; 7 bases line up with TRBD1. The V gene's germline CDR1 is LGHNT and CDR2 FRNRAP. CDR3 length equals 13 residues. Trimming cost V 6 bases and J 4 bases; bases outside gene matches: 2. In DNA form, the CDR3 reads TGTGCTAGTGGCGGGGACAGCACCGGGGAGCTGTTTTTT. This gives the protein CASGGDSTGELFF.

This clonotype was counted only a few times. V usage is TRBV7-4 and J usage is TRBJ1-1; the match to TRBD1 covers 8 bases. CDR1 SGHVT and CDR2 SQSDAQ come from the germline V gene. The V and J ends lost 5 bases and 1 base, in that order; junction bases with no gene match: 9. CDR3 size: 16 residues. The CDR3 is CASSPRSGTGNTEAFF. In DNA, the CDR3 is TGTGCCAGCAGCCCCAGATCCGGGACAGGGAACACTGAAGCTTTCTTT.

The rearrangement uses TRBV7-9 and TRBJ1-2; D call uncertain. The CDR3 is 12 residues long. Germline CDR1 is SEHNR and CDR2 is FQNEAQ (reference sequence). The V and J ends lost 0 bases and 5 bases respectively, with 4 bases between them. CDR3 DNA sequence: TGTGCCAGCAGCTTAGCCGCGTATGGCTACACCTTC. This codes for CASSLAAYGYTF.

Only a few counts were recorded for this clonotype. The gene calls are TRBV7-2 and TRBJ1-2; D not resolved. V lost 5 bases to trimming and J lost 8 bases, with 9 bases between them. CDR3 length: 11 amino acids. Germline lookup yields CDR1 SGHTA and CDR2 FQGNSA. CDR3 sequence: CASSPRGGYTF. The CDR3, as DNA: TGTGCCAGCAGCCCTCGTGGGGGCTACACCTTC.

This clonotype was recorded a few times. The chain joins TRBV7-9 to TRBJ2-5; D uncertain. This CDR3 comprises 13 residues. Per the germline V gene, CDR1 is SEHNR and CDR2 is FQNEAQ (reference sequence). V lost 5 bases and J 5 bases, leaving 12 bases between the germline ends. Written as DNA, the CDR3 is TGTGCCAGCAGCACTCTGGTTCTCGAGACCCAGTACTTC. Protein: CASSTLVLETQYF.

This sequence joins TRBV5-6 and TRBJ2-3; D is ambiguous. The CDR3 sequence is 12 residues long. V shed 4 bases and J shed 11 bases, with 14 bases lying between them. Germline V gene sequence: CDR1 SGHDT, CDR2 YYEEEE. CDR3 in DNA: TGTGCCAGCAGCGTCCTGGAGAATCAGCAGTATTTT. Its protein product is CASSVLENQQYF.

At least ten counts were recorded for this clonotype. The chain links TRBV6-1 to TRBJ1-2, with a possible D match to TRBD1 (6 bases). The CDR3 is made up of 15 amino acids. Trimming removed 5 bases from V and 5 bases from J, with 18 bases in between. CDR1 and CDR2 from the germline V gene are MNHNS and SASEGT. CDR3 protein: CASSPGGRGRYGYTF. For the CDR3, the DNA is TGTGCCAGCAGTCCCGGGGGGCGGGGAAGGTATGGCTACACCTTC.

Only a few counts were recorded for this clonotype. This rearrangement joins TRBV6-1 to TRBJ2-5; 7 bases are a match to TRBD2. Per the germline V gene, CDR1 is MNHNS and CDR2 is SASEGT. Germline trimming cut 2 bases from V and 3 bases from J; bases unmatched to any gene: 3. CDR3 length: 14 amino acids. DNA for the CDR3: TGTGCCAGCAGTGAATGGGGGGGGGAAGAGACCCAGTACTTC. Translated, it gives CASSEWGGEETQYF.

The V gene is TRBV12-3 or TRBV12-4, the J gene TRBJ1-6; 8 nucleotides line up with TRBD1. Trimming took 5 bases from V and 6 from J; bases not matched to a gene: 6. This CDR3 spans 15 amino acids. The CDR3 loop is CASSTRTGSNSPLHF. The CDR3 DNA reads as TGTGCCAGCAGTACCCGGACAGGGAGTAATTCACCCCTCCACTTT.

The table lists this clonotype with a few counts. The gene calls are TRBV28 and TRBJ2-7, with a tentative D call TRBD2 (5 bases). Germline loops: CDR1 MDHEN, CDR2 SYDVKM. This CDR3 is built from 14 residues. The V end was cut by 5 bases, the J end by 7 bases, with 18 bases between. The CDR3 region has the DNA TGTGCCAGCAGTCTCGTGACGGCTTCGGGGGAGCAGTACGTC. Translating gives CASSLVTASGEQYV.

CDR3 sequence reads: CASSQDVIQETQYF. The DNA for the CDR3 is TGCGCCAGCAGCCAAGACGTTATCCAAGAGACCCAGTACTTC. This chain connects TRBV4-1 to TRBJ2-5; no clear D. Germline CDR1 and CDR2: MGHRA and YSYEKL. The CDR3 extends over 14 amino acids. V lost 0 bases and J lost 1, with 6 bases in between.

The rearrangement uses TRBV7-3 and TRBJ1-1; D is unclear. Between the trimmed V and J ends, which lost 5 bases and 5 bases, there was a span of 15 bases. From germline, CDR1 is SGHTA and CDR2 FQGTGA. The CDR3 has 14 residues. CDR3: CASSPTTLGTEAFF. DNA for the CDR3: TGTGCCAGCAGCCCCACAACTCTGGGTACTGAAGCTTTCTTT.

The J gene is TRBJ1-1, the V gene TRBV29-1, with D perhaps TRBD1 (6 bases). CDR1 and CDR2 (germline): SQVTM, ANQGSEA. Trimming cost V 7 bases and J 3 bases, with 12 bases left between them. The CDR3 extends over 12 amino acids. This chain's CDR3 is CSAEGDHTEAFF. The CDR3 DNA reads as TGCAGCGCCGAGGGGGATCACACTGAAGCTTTCTTT.